The 24 T cell receptor beta chains below were found in one sample sequenced in a study of blood T cell repertoires in COVID-19. Sequenced by immunoSEQ multiplex PCR; TCRdb stores in-frame clones only, minus some. The top ten hold around 4% of the sample, which has 30,000 to 50,000 clones, roughly 85% seen once. Sequencing was performed on peripheral blood. The receptor set was obtained from a man between 60 and 70 years old with acute or convalescent COVID-19.

This rearrangement joins TRBV2 to TRBJ2-7; D might be TRBD1 (8 bases). Germline lookup yields CDR1 SNHLY and CDR2 FYNNEI. The V end lost 6 bases, the J end lost 4 bases, and 28 bases lay between the germline ends. The CDR3 totals 18 residues. The CDR3 sequence is CASRGGQGLGKGGYEQYF. The CDR3 bases are TGTGCCAGCAGGGGCGGACAGGGCTTGGGGAAGGGGGGGTACGAGCAGTACTTC. The variable domain in full, with the rest retrieved from reference TRBV2 and TRBJ2-7, is EPEVTQTPSHQVTQMGQEVILRCVPISNHLYFYWYRQILGQKVEFLVSFYNNEISEKSEIFDDQFSVERPDGSNFTLKIRSTKLEDSAMYFCASRGGQGLGKGGYEQYFGPGTRLTVT.

This chain connects TRBV5-1 to TRBJ2-5, with 9 nucleotides matching TRBD1. J gave up 3 bases and V 0 bases, and 0 bases lay outside the gene matches. This CDR3 has 14 amino acids. The germline gives CDR1 SGHRS, CDR2 YFSETQ. CDR3: CASSLGQGEETQYF. DNA of the CDR3: TGCGCCAGCAGCTTGGGACAGGGGGAAGAGACCCAGTACTTC. Together with reference TRBV5-1 and TRBJ2-5, the CDR3 gives the full variable domain: KAGVTQTPRYLIKTRGQQVTLSCSPISGHRSVSWYQQTPGQGLQFLFEYFSETQRNKGNFPGRFSGRQFSNSRSEMNVSTLELGDSALYLCASSLGQGEETQYFGPGTRLLVL.

The gene calls are TRBV6-5 and TRBJ2-3; 8 bases are a match to TRBD1. This CDR3 region has 14 residues. The V and J ends lost 8 bases and 5 bases, in that order; junction bases with no gene match: 9. Per germline, CDR1 MNHEY and CDR2 SVGAGI. The CDR3: CASGYGQGGDTQYF. In nucleotides, the CDR3 is TGTGCCAGCGGCTACGGACAGGGAGGAGATACGCAGTATTTT.

This clone was seen a single time. The chain couples TRBV7-8 to TRBJ1-2; no clear D. Germline V gene lookup returns CDR1 SGHVS and CDR2 FQNEAQ. The CDR3 sequence is 13 residues long. Trimming shortened V by 1 base and J by 2 bases, and 5 bases separated the two germline ends. The CDR3 reads CASSLGRNYGYTF. The DNA for the CDR3 is TGTGCCAGCAGCTTAGGCAGAAACTATGGCTACACCTTC.

This clone was observed a single time. The CDR3 DNA reads as TGTGCCAGCAGCTTAGAGATGGCGGGGGTTCTTTCTGGGGCCAACGTCCTGACTTTC. It encodes CASSLEMAGVLSGANVLTF. This chain connects TRBV7-6 to TRBJ2-6, with 7 bases lining up with TRBD2. Unmatched junction bases numbered 10, after V lost 1 base and J lost 1 base. CDR1 is SGHVS, CDR2 FNYEAQ, per germline. This CDR3 contains 19 residues.

CDR3 sequence: CAWSSGGPDTQYF. The DNA of the CDR3 is TGTGCCTGGAGTTCGGGGGGCCCAGATACGCAGTATTTT. The chain couples TRBV30 to TRBJ2-3, with D possibly TRBD2 on 7 matching bases. V was clipped by 2 bases and J by 4 bases, with 10 bases between them. CDR3 length: 13 residues. CDR1 GTSNPN and CDR2 SVGIG come from the germline V gene (reference sequence).

This chain joins TRBV7-2 and TRBJ2-3; TRBD2 agrees at 8 bases. Unmatched junction bases numbered 8, after V lost 5 bases and J lost 7 bases. Germline V gene data show CDR1 as SGHTA and CDR2 as FQGNSA. The CDR3 is made up of 14 amino acids. As DNA, the CDR3 is TGTGCCAGCAGCCCCGCCGGGGGGGCCTATACGCAGTATTTT. As protein: CASSPAGGAYTQYF. Complete variable domain (other parts from reference TRBV7-2 and TRBJ2-3): GAGVSQSPSNKVTEKGKDVELRCDPISGHTALYWYRQSLGQGLEFLIYFQGNSAPDKSGLPSDRFSAERTGGSVSTLTIQRTQQEDSAVYLCASSPAGGAYTQYFGPGTRLTVL.

This chain joins TRBV5-1 and TRBJ2-1; possible D gene TRBD1, 5 bases. The CDR3 is 13 amino acids. Trimming removed 4 bases from V and 4 bases from J, with 9 bases in between. Per germline, CDR1 SGHRS and CDR2 YFSETQ. CDR3 bases: TGCGCCAGCAGCCTGCAGGGTTACAATGAGCAGTTCTTC. Protein: CASSLQGYNEQFF.

This clone was counted a single time. The chain combines TRBV15 with TRBJ2-6, with a weak D call TRBD1 (6 bases). Germline values: CDR1 LNHNV, CDR2 YYDKDF (reference sequence). V was trimmed by 5 bases and J by 0 bases, leaving 11 bases between them. The CDR3 has 16 residues. In nucleotides, the CDR3 is TGTGCCACCAGCGGGGGACACTCCTCTGGGGCCAACGTCCTGACTTTC. Its translation: CATSGGHSSGANVLTF.

The chain employs TRBV12-3 or TRBV12-4 and TRBJ1-1; D is possibly TRBD1 (5 bases). With 3 bases removed from V and 4 bases from J, the gap between germline ends came to 9 bases. This CDR3 is built from 13 residues. CDR3 region: CASSFWGATEAFF. The CDR3 DNA reads as TGTGCCAGCAGTTTCTGGGGCGCCACTGAAGCTTTCTTT.

The chain is built from TRBV30 and TRBJ1-5; TRBD1 matches at 11 bases. This CDR3 has 14 residues. From germline, CDR1 is GTSNPN and CDR2 SVGIG (reference sequence). V gave up 3 bases and J gave up 6 bases; unmatched junction bases: 4. The CDR3 DNA sequence: TGTGCCTGGAGGGGACAGGGGGGGGGTCAGCCCCAGCATTTT. Encoded protein: CAWRGQGGGQPQHF.

This chain uses TRBV28 with TRBJ2-2; 9 bases match TRBD2. Germline lookup yields CDR1 MDHEN and CDR2 SYDVKM. V lost 5 bases, J lost 8 bases, and 21 bases stayed unmatched. The CDR3 is 19 amino acids. CDR3 amino acids: CASSLPRGGIAGASGELFF. The CDR3 nucleotides read TGTGCCAGCAGTCTACCCCGGGGAGGAATAGCGGGAGCGTCGGGGGAGCTGTTTTTT.

The rearrangement joins TRBV5-1 to TRBJ1-5; 12 bases align to TRBD1. Trimming cost V 3 bases and J 1 base; bases outside gene matches: 11. The CDR3 is made up of 19 amino acids. Germline V gene data show CDR1 as SGHRS and CDR2 as YFSETQ. The CDR3 spells CASSYLPGQGAQSNQPQHF. The DNA of the CDR3 is TGCGCCAGCAGCTACCTACCGGGACAGGGGGCGCAGAGCAATCAGCCCCAGCATTTT.

This chain connects TRBV5-4 to TRBJ2-1; perhaps TRBD2 as D (5 bases). V lost 0 bases and J lost 0, with 7 bases in between. The CDR3 is 15 residues long. Per the germline V gene, CDR1 is SGHNT and CDR2 is YYREEE (reference sequence). The CDR3 coding sequence is TGTGCCAGCAGCTTGGGGACTCACTCCTACAATGAGCAGTTCTTC. Its translation is CASSLGTHSYNEQFF.

V is TRBV5-1 and J is TRBJ2-2; D not certain. The CDR3 length is 15 residues. The ends were cut back, 4 bases at V and 2 bases at J, with 12 bases in the middle. The germline gives CDR1 SGHRS, CDR2 YFSETQ. CDR3 bases: TGCGCCAGCAGCCCCTCTAGTATAAACACCGGGGAGCTGTTTTTT. Its translation: CASSPSSINTGELFF.

Judged by abundance, this clone is medium-sized. The rearrangement joins TRBV3-1 (or the pseudogene TRBV3-2) to TRBJ2-7, with 9 positions matching TRBD2. This CDR3 spans 16 amino acids. The germline gives CDR1 LGHDT, CDR2 YNNKEL (reference sequence). Trimming removed 3 bases from V and 0 bases from J; junction bases left unmatched: 6. CDR3 bases: TGTGCCAGCAGCCATGTCACTAGCGGGTACTCCTACGAGCAGTACTTC. Translated, it gives CASSHVTSGYSYEQYF.

The chain joins TRBV29-1 to TRBJ1-5; D ambiguous. There are 12 residues in the CDR3. Looked up from germline, CDR1 is SQVTM and CDR2 is ANQGSEA. V lost 5 bases and J 9 bases, leaving 14 bases between the germline ends. CDR3 in amino acids: CSVSSGIGPQHF. The CDR3 DNA is TGCAGCGTTTCGTCGGGGATTGGGCCCCAGCATTTT.

This clone was seen a handful of times. This CDR3 is CATDRGLANTEAFF. The DNA of the CDR3 is TGTGCCACCGACAGGGGCCTTGCCAACACTGAAGCTTTCTTT. The chain combines TRBV28 with TRBJ1-1; 8 bases agree with TRBD1. Germline assignment: CDR1 MDHEN and CDR2 SYDVKM. The CDR3 is 14 amino acids. V dropped 10 bases and J dropped 2; count of bases not matched to a gene: 9.

CDR3 region: CASSLGPGLDQETQYF. CDR3 bases: TGTGCCAGCAGCTTGGGTCCGGGACTAGACCAAGAGACCCAGTACTTC. The chain couples TRBV5-5 to TRBJ2-5; 8 nucleotides match TRBD2. V was clipped by 0 bases and J by 0 bases; unmatched bases: 4. The CDR3 consists of 16 residues. Germline CDR1 is SGHKS and CDR2 is YYEKEE (reference sequence).

V is TRBV19 and J is TRBJ1-2; D unclear. From germline, CDR1 is LNHDA and CDR2 SQIVND (reference sequence). V was pared by 2 bases and J by 9 bases, with 16 bases between. This CDR3 comprises 14 residues. The CDR3 DNA reads as TGTGCCAGTAGTATAAACTACCTCGGGGTACGCTACACCTTC. Residues: CASSINYLGVRYTF.

J is TRBJ2-3 and V is TRBV24-1, with TRBD2 identical over 14 bases. Losses at the gene ends were 5 bases for V and 4 bases for J; bases not matched to a gene: 7. CDR1 is KGHDR and CDR2 is SFDVKD in the germline V gene. This CDR3 is built from 17 residues. The CDR3: CATSAGGLAGVSDTQYF. The DNA for the CDR3 is TGTGCCACCAGTGCAGGGGGACTAGCGGGAGTGTCAGATACGCAGTATTTT.

This clone was observed once. The genes are TRBV28 and TRBJ2-5; D perhaps matches TRBD1 (9 bases). Looked up from germline, CDR1 is MDHEN and CDR2 is SYDVKM. The CDR3 spans 15 residues. The V and J ends lost 10 bases and 5 bases respectively, with 23 bases between them. Written as DNA, the CDR3 is TGTGCCACGGGGGGGACAGGGAATCCTTATGAGACCCAGTACTTC. Amino acid sequence: CATGGTGNPYETQYF.

This rearrangement joins TRBV3-1 (or the pseudogene TRBV3-2) to TRBJ2-1; a weak D match, TRBD1 (5 bases). The V end lost 6 bases, the J end lost 0 bases, and 15 bases lay between the germline ends. CDR1 and CDR2 from the germline V gene are LGHDT and YNNKEL (reference sequence). The length of the CDR3 is 16 residues. CDR3 coding DNA: TGTGCCAGCAGAGCCTCCACAGGAAGCTCCTACAATGAGCAGTTCTTC. Its translation: CASRASTGSSYNEQFF.

This clone was recorded a few times. The chain joins TRBV5-6 to TRBJ2-7; TRBD1 agrees at 12 bases. CDR3 length: 16 residues. V was clipped by 3 bases and J by 4 bases; unmatched bases: 8. From germline, CDR1 is SGHDT and CDR2 YYEEEE. CDR3: CASSSDPGQGAYEQYF. The CDR3 nucleotides read TGTGCCAGCAGCTCGGATCCGGGACAGGGGGCGTACGAGCAGTACTTC.